The following is a TCR beta chain sequence with its context. The target antigen is unknown. The data derive from a study of graft-versus-host responses after intestinal transplantation. The wider study: Multivisceral, liver-intestinal, or isolated intestinal transplants were received by the recipients.

There are 13 residues in the CDR3. V lost 1 base, J lost 4 bases, and 7 bases lay in between. Germline V gene lookup returns CDR1 SEHNR and CDR2 FQNEAQ (reference sequence). Profiling relied on immunoSEQ multiplex PCR, and the TCRdb table lists in-frame clones only, not all of them. The repertoire has roughly 90,000 clones, around 93% of them found once; the top ten carry less than 0.45%. Study outcomes and limitations: Association was observed between peak circulating GvH clone levels and early post-transplant HvG declines. Some GvH clones appeared in ileal mucosa or blood before recipient bone marrow.

Sequenced material: unstimulated CD4+ T cells sorted from spleen or lymph node cells, taken before transplant. The receptor was derived from a human donor who was the organ donor for an intestinal transplant. This chain links TRBV7-9 with TRBJ2-5; D unclear. In nucleotides, the CDR3 is TGTGCCAGCAGCTTAGGTAGTATAGAGACCCAGTACTTC. Translated: CASSLGSIETQYF.